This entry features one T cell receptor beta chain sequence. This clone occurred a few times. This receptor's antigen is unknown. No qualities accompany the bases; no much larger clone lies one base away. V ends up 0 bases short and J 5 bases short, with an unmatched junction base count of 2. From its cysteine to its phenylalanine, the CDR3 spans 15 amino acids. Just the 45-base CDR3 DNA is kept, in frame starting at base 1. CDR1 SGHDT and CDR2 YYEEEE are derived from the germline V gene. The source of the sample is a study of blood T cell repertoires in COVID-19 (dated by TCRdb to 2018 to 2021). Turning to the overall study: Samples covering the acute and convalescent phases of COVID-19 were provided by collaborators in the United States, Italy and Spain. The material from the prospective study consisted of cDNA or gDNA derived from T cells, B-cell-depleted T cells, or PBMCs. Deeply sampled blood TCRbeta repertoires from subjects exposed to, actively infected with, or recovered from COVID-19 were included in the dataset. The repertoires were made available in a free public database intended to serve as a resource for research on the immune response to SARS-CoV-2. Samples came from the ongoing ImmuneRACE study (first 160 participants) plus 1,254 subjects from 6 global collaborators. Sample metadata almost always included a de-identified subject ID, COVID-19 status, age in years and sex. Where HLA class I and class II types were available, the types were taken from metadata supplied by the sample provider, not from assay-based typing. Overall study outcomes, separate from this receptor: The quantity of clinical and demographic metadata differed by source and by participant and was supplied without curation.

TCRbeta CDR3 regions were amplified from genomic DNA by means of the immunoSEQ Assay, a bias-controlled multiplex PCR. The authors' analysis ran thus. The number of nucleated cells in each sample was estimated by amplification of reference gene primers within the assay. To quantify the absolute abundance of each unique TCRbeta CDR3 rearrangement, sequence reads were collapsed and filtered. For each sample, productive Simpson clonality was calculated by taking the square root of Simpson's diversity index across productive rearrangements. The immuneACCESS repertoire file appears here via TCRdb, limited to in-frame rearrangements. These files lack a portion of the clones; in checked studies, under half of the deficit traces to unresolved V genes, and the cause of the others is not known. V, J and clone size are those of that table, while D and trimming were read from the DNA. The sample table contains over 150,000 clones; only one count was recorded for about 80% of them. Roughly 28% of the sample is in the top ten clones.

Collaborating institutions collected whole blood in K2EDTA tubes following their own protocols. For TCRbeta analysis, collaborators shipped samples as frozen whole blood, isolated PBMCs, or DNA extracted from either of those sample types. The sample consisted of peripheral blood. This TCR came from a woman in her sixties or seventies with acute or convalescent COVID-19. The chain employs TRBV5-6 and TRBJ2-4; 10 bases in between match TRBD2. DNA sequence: TGTGCCAGCAGCTTGGTTACTAGCGGGGAAAACATTCAGTACTTC. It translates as CASSLVTSGENIQYF. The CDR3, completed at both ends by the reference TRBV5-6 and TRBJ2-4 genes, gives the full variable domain DAGVTQSPTHLIKTRGQQVTLRCSPKSGHDTVSWYQQALGQGPQFIFQYYEEEERQRGNFPDRFSGHQFPNYSSELNVNALLLGDSALYLCASSLVTSGENIQYFGAGTRLSVL.